What follows are 25 T cell receptor beta chains derived from one specimen sequenced in a study of Ad26.COV2.S vaccination and SARS-CoV-2 variants. The method was immunoSEQ multiplex PCR; TCRdb's version includes in-frame clones alone and lacks a portion of them. In the table there are roughly 700,000 clones, around 92% of which are singletons. As for treatment: roughly 20 received Ad26.COV2.S at low or high dose, single or two shots; 5 received placebo; per-sample allocation not given. Day 63 after the first vaccine or placebo injection was the time point for sampling. The sequences come from peripheral blood, collected in a trial of Ad26.COV2.S vaccine versus placebo. These receptors were collected from a person between 18 and 65 years old who received the Ad26.COV2.S COVID-19 vaccine or a placebo.

About this clone: The sample carries other DNA sequences with the same CDR3. This rearrangement joins TRBV12-3 or TRBV12-4 to TRBJ2-1; D gene unclear. CDR3 length: 11 amino acids. V gave up 6 bases and J gave up 9 bases, with 9 bases separating them. In nucleotides, the CDR3 is TGTGCCAGCAGCCTCCGAGGTGAGCAGTTCTTC. As protein: CASSLRGEQFF.

The chain employs TRBV5-4 and TRBJ2-5; tentatively, D is TRBD1 (6 bases). Between the trimmed V and J ends, which lost 4 bases and 7 bases, there was a span of 14 bases. Per the germline V gene, CDR1 is SGHNT and CDR2 is YYREEE (reference sequence). The CDR3 is 13 amino acids. CDR3 residues: CASSGDISRTQYF. The DNA for the CDR3 is TGTGCCAGCAGCGGGGACATCTCTCGGACCCAGTACTTC.

CDR3 sequence (DNA): TGTGCCAGCAGTTACTCGACTAGCGGGAGGGGAGACGAGCAGTACTTC. This sequence encodes CASSYSTSGRGDEQYF. V usage is TRBV6-5 and J usage is TRBJ2-7, with 14 nucleotides matching TRBD2. This CDR3 spans 16 amino acids. Looked up from germline, CDR1 is MNHEY and CDR2 is SVGAGI. V was clipped by 0 bases and J by 5 bases; unmatched bases: 3.

The chain combines TRBV6-2 or TRBV6-3 with TRBJ2-2, with D maybe TRBD1 (6 bases). The CDR3 spans 14 residues. V was trimmed by 5 bases and J by 1 base, leaving 8 bases between them. Germline CDR1 MNHEY, CDR2 SVGEGT. CDR3 amino acids: CASSGGQNTGELFF. DNA for the CDR3: TGTGCCAGCAGTGGGGGACAGAACACCGGGGAGCTGTTTTTT.

The chain has TRBV5-1 and TRBJ2-1; 13 bases match TRBD2. CDR1 is SGHRS, CDR2 YFSETQ, per germline. The CDR3 is made up of 17 amino acids. J gave up 7 bases and V 4 bases, and 11 bases lay outside the gene matches. CDR3 DNA: TGCGCCAGCAGCACGACCGGGACTAGCGGGACTCAGAATGAGCAGTTCTTC. This translates into CASSTTGTSGTQNEQFF.

This clone has more than one count but fewer than ten. The chain employs TRBV3-1 (or the pseudogene TRBV3-2) and TRBJ1-5, with no clear D. Per germline, CDR1 LGHDT and CDR2 YNNKEL (reference sequence). There are 14 residues in the CDR3. V was pared by 1 base and J by 2 bases, with 6 bases between. Here the CDR3 reads CASSQVAGNQPQHF. The CDR3 bases are TGTGCCAGCAGCCAAGTGGCTGGCAATCAGCCCCAGCATTTT.

V and J are TRBV27 and TRBJ1-2; 7 bases map to TRBD1. The CDR3 runs 14 residues. Germline CDR1 MNHEY, CDR2 SMNVEV (reference sequence). V dropped 5 bases and J dropped 1; count of bases not matched to a gene: 4. The CDR3 DNA follows: TGTGCCAGCAGTCTCCAGGGGGATAACTATGGCTACACCTTC. Encoded protein: CASSLQGDNYGYTF.

CDR3 protein: CSVYGTYDAKNIQYF. The CDR3, as DNA: TGCAGCGTATACGGGACATACGACGCCAAAAACATTCAGTACTTC. This chain joins TRBV29-1 and TRBJ2-4, with D possibly TRBD1 on 6 matching bases. This CDR3 contains 15 residues. V was cut by 6 bases and J by 1 base, with 16 bases left in between. Germline assignment: CDR1 SQVTM and CDR2 ANQGSEA.

The CDR3: CASSLSGVIEKLFF. The CDR3, as DNA: TGTGCCAGCAGCTTATCAGGGGTTATTGAAAAACTGTTTTTT. The V call is TRBV7-9, the J call TRBJ1-4; maybe TRBD1 (6 bases). The germline V gene encodes CDR1 SEHNR and CDR2 FQNEAQ (reference sequence). V lost 2 bases, J lost 7 bases, and 11 bases lay in between. The length of the CDR3 is 14 residues.

This chain connects TRBV5-6 to TRBJ1-2; maybe TRBD1 (6 bases). Germline-derived CDR1 and CDR2 are SGHDT and YYEEEE. There are 14 residues in the CDR3. V shed 0 bases and J shed 6 bases, with 12 bases lying between them. CDR3 DNA: TGTGCCAGCAGCTTGGTGACGGGGGCGGATGGCTACACCTTC. Protein product: CASSLVTGADGYTF. Drawing the rest from reference TRBV5-6 and TRBJ1-2, the complete variable domain is DAGVTQSPTHLIKTRGQQVTLRCSPKSGHDTVSWYQQALGQGPQFIFQYYEEEERQRGNFPDRFSGHQFPNYSSELNVNALLLGDSALYLCASSLVTGADGYTFGSGTRLTVV.

The chain combines TRBV12-5 with TRBJ2-1, with D tentatively TRBD1 (5 bases). Trimming cost V 1 base and J 3 bases, with 10 bases left between them. The CDR3 is 15 amino acids. The germline gives CDR1 LGHNT, CDR2 FRNRAP. The DNA of the CDR3 is TGTGCTAGTGGTTTGGGACAGTTCGACTACAATGAGCAGTTCTTC. Translating it yields CASGLGQFDYNEQFF.

The CDR3 loop is CRVRGEVNSEAFF. The CDR3, as DNA: TGCAGAGTTCGGGGGGAGGTAAATTCTGAAGCTTTCTTT. The chain couples TRBV29-1 to TRBJ1-1; perhaps TRBD1 as D (5 bases). CDR3 length: 13 amino acids. From germline, CDR1 is SQVTM and CDR2 ANQGSEA. The full variable domain, with the rest looked up from reference TRBV29-1 and TRBJ1-1, is SAVISQKPSRDICQRGTSLTIQCQVDSQVTMMFWYRQQPGQSLTLIATANQGSEATYESGFVIDKFPISRPNLTFSTLTVSNMSPEDSSIYLCRVRGEVNSEAFFGQGTRLTVV.

The chain uses TRBV19 and TRBJ1-5, with D maybe TRBD1 (5 bases). Trimming shortened V by 4 bases and J by 2 bases, and 15 bases separated the two germline ends. The CDR3 has 16 amino acids. Per the germline V gene, CDR1 is LNHDA and CDR2 is SQIVND (reference sequence). CDR3 region: CASSRVQGRGNQPQHF. CDR3 sequence (DNA): TGTGCCAGTAGTAGGGTCCAGGGAAGAGGCAATCAGCCCCAGCATTTT.

This clone occurred once. The rearrangement joins TRBV15 to TRBJ1-3; D gene uncertain. Germline loops: CDR1 LNHNV, CDR2 YYDKDF (reference sequence). With 0 bases removed from V and 1 base from J, the gap between germline ends came to 10 bases. The CDR3 length is 16 residues. The CDR3 nucleotides read TGTGCCACCAGCAGAGAGCCGCACCGGTCTGGAAACACCATATATTTT. Protein product: CATSREPHRSGNTIYF.

The chain uses TRBV9 and TRBJ2-1; D might be TRBD2 (7 bases). Germline V gene sequence: CDR1 SGDLS, CDR2 YYNGEE. The CDR3 spans 14 residues. V lost 0 bases and J lost 5, with 9 bases in between. The CDR3 nucleotides are TGTGCCAGCAGCGTAGTGGGGGGGCACAATGAGCAGTTCTTC. It encodes CASSVVGGHNEQFF.

The genes are TRBV3-1 (or the pseudogene TRBV3-2) and TRBJ2-1; TRBD1 matches at 8 bases. The CDR3 contains 14 residues. Germline CDR1 reads LGHDT; CDR2 reads YNNKEL (reference sequence). The ends lost 1 base at V and 10 bases at J; junction bases unmatched: 6. CDR3 loop: CASSQVPGGNEQFF. CDR3 in DNA: TGTGCCAGCAGCCAAGTTCCAGGGGGCAACGAGCAGTTCTTC.

The chain joins TRBV20-1 to TRBJ2-1; D gene ambiguous. Germline CDR1 reads DFQATT; CDR2 reads SNEGSKA (reference sequence). This CDR3 has 11 residues. V shed 5 bases and J shed 9 bases, with 11 bases lying between them. Here the CDR3 DNA reads TGCAGTGCTGGAACCCGCTTTGAGCAGTTCTTC. This translates into CSAGTRFEQFF.

The chain carries TRBV10-3 and TRBJ1-6, with D hard to call. V was cut by 3 bases and J by 10 bases, with 10 bases left in between. The germline V gene has CDR1 ENHRY and CDR2 SYGVKD. CDR3 length equals 13 residues. The CDR3, as DNA: TGTGCCATCAGTGACCCCACTCAATCACCCCTCCACTTT. It codes for CAISDPTQSPLHF.

This clone has only a few counts. The chain joins TRBV6-4 to TRBJ2-3; D remains unclear. Germline lookup yields CDR1 MRHNA and CDR2 SNTAGT. Trimming cost V 4 bases and J 2 bases, with 10 bases left between them. This CDR3 spans 14 amino acids. The CDR3 region is CASSVEGPTDTQYF. CDR3 DNA: TGTGCCAGCAGTGTCGAAGGGCCCACAGATACGCAGTATTTT.

The chain is built from TRBV6-5 and TRBJ2-4; D ambiguous. CDR3 length equals 15 residues. Germline lookup yields CDR1 MNHEY and CDR2 SVGAGI. The germline V and J ends were trimmed by 2 bases and 3 bases, with 11 bases remaining between them. The CDR3 sequence is CASSYKGPGKNIQYF. CDR3 coding DNA: TGTGCCAGCAGTTACAAAGGGCCCGGCAAAAACATTCAGTACTTC.

The chain has TRBV3-1 (or the pseudogene TRBV3-2) and TRBJ2-1; 8 nucleotides align to TRBD1. V lost 4 bases, J lost 4 bases, and 9 bases stayed unmatched. CDR3 size: 16 residues. The germline gives CDR1 LGHDT, CDR2 YNNKEL (reference sequence). CDR3 nucleotide sequence: TGTGCCAGCAGCCCGGACAGGGTAGGGGGGTACAATGAGCAGTTCTTC. It translates to CASSPDRVGGYNEQFF.

The V gene is TRBV7-2, the J gene TRBJ1-2; D remains unclear. Germline V gene lookup returns CDR1 SGHTA and CDR2 FQGNSA. This CDR3 has 14 residues. Trimming removed 5 bases from V and 1 base from J, with 11 bases in between. CDR3 region: CASSPGNSNYGYTF. The CDR3 DNA reads TGTGCCAGCAGCCCCGGGAACAGTAACTATGGCTACACCTTC.

V usage is TRBV4-3 and J usage is TRBJ2-7, with 10 bases matching TRBD1. The CDR3 has 17 amino acids. Germline CDR1 is LGHNA and CDR2 is YSLEER. V gave up 1 base and J gave up 2 bases; unmatched junction bases: 8. CDR3 coding DNA: TGCGCCAGCAGCCAAGGGGCAGGACAGGGGGTACCCTACGAGCAGTACTTC. Its protein is CASSQGAGQGVPYEQYF.

The rearrangement links TRBV11-3 to TRBJ2-7; D gene uncertain. This CDR3 comprises 14 residues. V dropped 0 bases and J dropped 3 bases, with 9 bases sitting between them. CDR1 is SGHNT, CDR2 YENEEA, per germline. DNA for the CDR3: TGTGCCAGCAGCTTAGATCCATCAAGCTACGAGCAGTACTTC. Residues: CASSLDPSSYEQYF. The whole variable domain, filled in from reference TRBV11-3 and TRBJ2-7, reads EAGVVQSPRYKIIEKKQPVAFWCNPISGHNTLYWYLQNLGQGPELLIRYENEEAVDDSQLPKDRFSAERLKGVDSTLKIQPAELGDSAVYLCASSLDPSSYEQYFGPGTRLTVT.

The genes are TRBV10-1 and TRBJ2-1, with TRBD1 matching 8 bases. This CDR3 has 13 residues. With 7 bases clipped from V and 8 bases from J, the junction kept 7 bases outside the gene matches. The germline CDR1 and CDR2 sequences are WNHNN and SYGVQD (reference sequence). The CDR3 nucleotides read TGCGCCAGCACTGGGACAGGTAGGGATGAGCAGTTCTTC. This translates into CASTGTGRDEQFF.